These 14 T cell receptor beta chains came from one sample sequenced in a study of tumor-infiltrating lymphocytes in primary liver carcinoma. From unsorted bulk tissue weighing roughly 18-30 mg, DNA and RNA were co-extracted. TCR beta cDNA came from around 0.5 ug total RNA, primed with a constant-region primer. Libraries for TCR beta were built through three nested multiplex PCR rounds, which together made up a slightly modified ARM-PCR procedure. The first two PCR rounds used TRBV1-TRBV30 forward primers with a C-beta reverse primer, 9 to 10 cycles each. TCRdb re-called the multiplex PCR reads with MiXCR, one entry per CDR3 protein. The table lists about 70,000 distinct CDR3 sequences, about 72% of them singletons, with around a quarter in the top ten. Sequencing was carried out using liver tumor tissue from sampling region 4. Subset described: tumor region T4, right-lateral pole. The receptor source for this set is a man aged 35 to 55 with primary liver carcinoma and hepatitis B virus infection.

V is TRBV27 and J is TRBJ2-5; 8 nucleotides match TRBD2. Looked up from germline, CDR1 is MNHEY and CDR2 is SMNVEV (reference sequence). V lost 3 bases, J lost 4 bases, and 13 bases stayed unmatched. This CDR3 has 17 residues. The CDR3 loop is CASSFEAPGGPSETQYF. DNA for the CDR3: TGTGCCAGCAGTTTCGAGGCGCCGGGAGGGCCATCAGAGACCCAGTACTTC.

The gene calls are TRBV5-1 and TRBJ2-1, with 13 nucleotides matching TRBD2. The CDR3 contains 15 residues. Trimming at V came to 2 bases and at J to 10 bases, leaving 6 bases not matched to a gene. The V gene's germline CDR1 is SGHRS and CDR2 YFSETQ. The CDR3 bases are TGCGCCAGCAGCTTCGGGACTAGCGGGGCGGAAGAGCAGTTCTTC. This gives the protein CASSFGTSGAEEQFF.

The sample holds one count of this clonotype. Mismatch with germline at one junction end may stem from a read error. J is TRBJ1-1 and V is TRBV30, with D possibly being TRBD1 (6 bases). There are 13 residues in the CDR3. Germline CDR1 is GTSNPN and CDR2 is SVGIG (reference sequence). Here the CDR3 reads CDWRGGSYTEAFF. The CDR3 DNA follows: TGTGACTGGAGGGGGGGCTCGTACACCGAAGCTTTCTTT. Combining the CDR3 with reference TRBV30 and TRBJ1-1 gives the whole variable domain SQTIHQWPATLVQPVGSPLSLECTVEGTSNPNLYWYRQAAGRGLQLLFYSVGIGQISSEVPQNLSASRPQDRQFILSSKKLLLSDSGFYLCDWRGGSYTEAFFGQGTRLTVV.

To note about this clonotype: One end of the junction varies from germline; a read error may be responsible. This chain links TRBV28 with TRBJ1-2, with D tentatively TRBD1 (5 bases). In germline, CDR1 is MDHEN, CDR2 SYDVKM. CDR3 length equals 13 residues. The DNA of the CDR3 is TGTGCCGGCAGCCAAGGGGAAATCTATGGCTACACCTTC. It translates to CAGSQGEIYGYTF.

Regarding this clonotype: Since a much larger clone is just one base distant, this may be a read error. This rearrangement joins TRBV7-9 to TRBJ2-5; D might be TRBD2 (6 bases). The CDR3 is 14 residues long. Looked up from germline, CDR1 is SEHNR and CDR2 is FQNEAQ (reference sequence). The CDR3 coding sequence is TGTGCCTGCAGCTCTCTGGGACTGCAAGAGACCCAGTACTTC. It translates to CACSSLGLQETQYF.

The V and J genes are TRBV6-5 and TRBJ2-3; tentative D call: TRBD2 (9 bases). Germline values: CDR1 MNHEY, CDR2 SVGAGI. The germline V and J ends were trimmed by 6 bases and 11 bases, with 21 bases remaining between them. This CDR3 has 14 amino acids. In DNA form, the CDR3 reads TGTGCCAGCAGAGGACAGGGAGCGGGAGGTAAGCAGTATTTT. This codes for CASRGQGAGGKQYF.

The rearrangement uses TRBV11-2 and TRBJ2-5; D may be TRBD2 (6 bases). The CDR3 length is 15 residues. The germline V gene encodes CDR1 SGHAT and CDR2 FQNNGV. The ends were cut back, 6 bases at V and 4 bases at J, with 18 bases in the middle. In DNA form, the CDR3 reads TGTGCCAGCAGTGACCTAGCAGGAGCGGGAGAGACCCAGTACTTC. Translating gives CASSDLAGAGETQYF.

Note on this clonotype: A much larger clone sits a single nucleotide away, making a read error possible. The genes are TRBV28 and TRBJ1-6, with a possible D match to TRBD1 (6 bases). Per germline, CDR1 MDHEN and CDR2 SYDVKM. V gave up 6 bases and J gave up 7 bases, with 13 bases separating them. There are 14 residues in the CDR3. As DNA, the CDR3 is TGTGCCAGCAGCCCGAACAGGGCGAATTCACCCCTCCACTTT. This sequence encodes CASSPNRANSPLHF. The full variable domain, rest sourced from reference TRBV28 and TRBJ1-6, is DVKVTQSSRYLVKRTGEKVFLECVQDMDHENMFWYRQDPGLGLRLIYFSYDVKMKEKGDIPEGYSVSREKKERFSLILESASTNQTSMYLCASSPNRANSPLHFGNGTRLTVT.

Worth noting for this clonotype: Sequence at one end of the junction differs from germline and may be a read error. The J gene is TRBJ1-6, the V gene TRBV5-1; 8 nucleotides align to TRBD1. Germline assignment: CDR1 SGHRS and CDR2 YFSETQ. This CDR3 region has 15 residues. CDR3 sequence: CARSLGQEAASPLHF. Here the CDR3 DNA reads TGCGCCAGAAGCTTGGGACAGGAGGCGGCTTCACCCCTCCACTTT.

A few counts support this clonotype. A much more abundant neighbour one base away suggests this may be a read error. Given the absence of the conserved phenylalanine or tryptophan at the CDR3 end, a read error is likely. The rearrangement uses TRBV28 and TRBJ2-7; 12 nucleotides agree with TRBD1. V lost 5 bases to trimming and J lost 4 bases; unmatched junction nucleotides: 6. Germline values: CDR1 MDHEN, CDR2 SYDVKM. This CDR3 is built from 15 residues. The CDR3, as DNA: TGTGCCAGCAGTCTTCCGGGACAGGGGGCGTACGAGCAGTACCTC. It codes for CASSLPGQGAYEQYL.

The genes are TRBV5-5 and TRBJ2-7; D gene unclear. CDR3 length: 14 residues. V lost 6 bases and J lost 4, with 17 bases in between. Germline V lookup: CDR1 SGHKS, CDR2 YYEKEE (reference sequence). In DNA form, the CDR3 reads TGTGCCAGCAACTCCCAGGACGGGTCATACGAGCAGTACTTC. As protein: CASNSQDGSYEQYF.

This clonotype was observed a single time. A junction boundary mismatches the germline segment, possibly from a read error. The chain couples TRBV4-1 to TRBJ1-2; D remains unclear. The CDR3 totals 14 residues. From germline, CDR1 is MGHRA and CDR2 YSYEKL. CDR3: CASRQVTANYGYTF. CDR3 DNA: TGTGCCAGCAGACAAGTGACGGCTAACTATGGCTACACCTTC.

In the case of this clonotype: A junction boundary mismatches the germline segment, possibly from a read error. V usage is TRBV11-2 and J usage is TRBJ2-1, with a tentative D call TRBD2 (5 bases). There are 21 residues in the CDR3. Germline V gives CDR1 SGHAT, CDR2 FQNNGV. CDR3 sequence: CVSSMPPPEEGSSDSYNEQFF. The CDR3 DNA follows: TGTGTCAGCAGCATGCCACCCCCGGAAGAGGGCAGCAGTGATTCCTACAATGAGCAGTTCTTC.

This clonotype was counted ten times or more. The V and J genes are TRBV29-1 and TRBJ2-2, with D unresolved. Germline lookup yields CDR1 SQVTM and CDR2 ANQGSEA. This CDR3 is 11 amino acids long. Trimming shortened V by 8 bases and J by 6 bases, and 10 bases separated the two germline ends. CDR3 sequence (DNA): TGCAGCTCCACGGATGCCGGGGAGCTGTTTTTT. Its translation is CSSTDAGELFF.